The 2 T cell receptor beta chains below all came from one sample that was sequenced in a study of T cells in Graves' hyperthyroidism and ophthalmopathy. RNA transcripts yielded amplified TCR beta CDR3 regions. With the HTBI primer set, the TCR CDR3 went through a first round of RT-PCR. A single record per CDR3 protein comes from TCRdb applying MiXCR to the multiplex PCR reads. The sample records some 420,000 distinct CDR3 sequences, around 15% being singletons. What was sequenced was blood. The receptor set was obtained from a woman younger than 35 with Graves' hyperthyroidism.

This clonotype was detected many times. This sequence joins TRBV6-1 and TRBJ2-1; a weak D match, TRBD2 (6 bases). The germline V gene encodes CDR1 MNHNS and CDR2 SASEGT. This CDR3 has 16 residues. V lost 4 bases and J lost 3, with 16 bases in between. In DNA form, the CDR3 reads TGTGCCAGCAGTGTCCAAGGGAGGCCGAACTACAATGAGCAGTTCTTC. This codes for CASSVQGRPNYNEQFF.

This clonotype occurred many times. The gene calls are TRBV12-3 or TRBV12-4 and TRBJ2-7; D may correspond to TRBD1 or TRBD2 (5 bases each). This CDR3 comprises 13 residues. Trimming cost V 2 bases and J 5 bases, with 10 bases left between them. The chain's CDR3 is CASSLRGANEQYF. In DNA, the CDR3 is TGTGCCAGCAGTTTAAGGGGAGCCAACGAGCAGTACTTC.